This TCR beta chain was found in a study of T cells in women clearing cervical HPV infection. Study-wide background: No precancer developed; the control's incident HPV16 infection cleared within 12 months. Case blood was drawn a median approximately five months after lesion detection. Broader study findings: CIN3+ cases had significantly higher TCR repertoire richness than controls, but evenness did not differ.

The J segment lost 2 bases and the V segment lost 4 bases, leaving 5 bases of the junction unmatched. Germline V gives CDR1 SGHNT, CDR2 YYREEE (reference sequence). The CDR3 length is 15 residues. Generated by immunoSEQ multiplex PCR, the TCRdb table keeps only in-frame clones and is missing some. The table lists some 24,000 clones. With respect to this clone: Its antigen is not identified. Read coverage stops 3 residues before the CDR3 terminus; the germline J gene supplies the remainder.

Sequenced sample: blood buffy coat. The TCR sequence derives from a woman aged 18 to 75 with a cervical HPV16 infection that either progressed to CIN3+ or cleared (not recorded which). This chain links TRBV5-4 with TRBJ2-7; 11 nucleotides agree with TRBD2. The CDR3 protein is CASSLAGGITYEQYF. Incomplete CDR3 DNA: TGTGCCAGCAGCCTAGCGGGAGGCATAACCTACGAG.